This passage covers 6 T cell receptor delta chains from one sample sequenced in a study of γδ T cells in repeated Plasmodium falciparum infection. Gammadelta T cells were flow-sorted from PBMC into Vgamma9/Vdelta2+ and Vdelta2-negative populations for bulk analysis. TCRdb redid the clone calls on the multiplex PCR reads with CATT. This sample has tens of thousands of delta-chain clones, with 0.85% to 1% found just once. Sequencing was performed on gamma-delta T cells from blood. The receptors were gathered from a pool of human donors (malaria-infected and uninfected, not separated).

This clone was counted only a few times. The protein TCRdb gives is from a much larger clone and does not agree with this DNA's translation at residue 11, likely a read error; the protein shown here comes from the DNA. CDR3 protein: CACDSGADWGVRGRTDKLIF. The CDR3 nucleotides are TGTGCCTGTGACTCCGGGGCGGACTGGGGGGTACGCGGGAGGACCGATAAACTCATCTTT. The chain uses TRDV2 and TRDJ1, with TRDD3 identical over 8 bases. This CDR3 is built from 20 residues. Germline CDR1 GEAIGNYY, CDR2 EKD. Trimming at V came to 3 bases and at J to 2 bases, leaving 22 bases not matched to a gene.

This clone has more than one count but fewer than ten. TCRdb's protein, taken from a much larger clone, differs from this DNA's translation at residue 5, likely owing to a read error; the protein displayed comes from the DNA. The chain is built from TRDV2 and TRDJ1, with TRDD3 matching 10 bases. TCRdb gives no J gene; it was assigned here by matching the DNA to germline. Germline assignment: CDR1 GEAIGNYY and CDR2 EKD. The V gene end was trimmed by 3 bases and the J gene end by 0 bases; junction bases not matched to a gene: 12. This CDR3 comprises 18 residues. The DNA of the CDR3 is TGTGCCTGTGACGCCCCAGGACTGGGGGATCTGTACACCGATAAACTCATCTTT. This sequence encodes CACDAPGLGDLYTDKLIF.

The chain joins TRDV2 to TRDJ1, with 11 bases fitting TRDD3. The J gene was missing in TCRdb and was found by matching the end of the DNA to germline. Trimming removed 3 bases from V and 0 bases from J; junction bases left unmatched: 26. Germline CDR1 is GEAIGNYY and CDR2 is EKD. The CDR3 length is 23 residues. The CDR3 region has the DNA TGTGCCTGTGACGCCCTTCGACAACAGGGTACTGGGGGATATAGACCCTACACCGATAAACTCATCTTT. Translation: CACDALRQQGTGGYRPYTDKLIF.

This clone has ten or more counts. The protein recorded in TCRdb matches a much larger clone and deviates from this DNA's translation at residue 4, suggesting a read error; the protein here is obtained by translating the DNA. This chain links TRDV2 with TRDJ2, with 7 bases identical to TRDD3. No J gene is reported in TCRdb; it was inferred here by comparing the DNA with germline. Germline CDR1 reads GEAIGNYY; CDR2 reads EKD. This CDR3 comprises 19 residues. CDR3 sequence reads: CACGTVAVLGSHLTAQLFF. The CDR3, as DNA: TGTGCCTGTGGCACCGTAGCGGTACTGGGGTCCCATTTGACAGCACAACTCTTCTTT.

About this clone: The amino acid sequence in TCRdb belongs to a much larger clone and departs from this DNA's translation at residue 3, likely a sequencing read error; the sequence shown is translated from the DNA. V is TRDV1 and J is TRDJ1; 7 nucleotides align to TRDD3. No J gene was available from TCRdb, and it was assigned here by a germline match of the DNA. The CDR3 is 15 residues long. Germline assignment: CDR1 TSWWSYY and CDR2 QGS. In nucleotides, the CDR3 is TGTGCTCCTGGGGGGCCGATCCGGGTTACCGATAAACTCATCTTT. Amino acids: CAPGGPIRVTDKLIF.

As for this clone: The TCRdb record carries a much larger clone's protein, which differs from this DNA's translation at residue 6; a read error is the likely cause, and the protein listed here is the DNA translation. The chain links TRDV2 to TRDJ1; 13 nucleotides align to TRDD3. TCRdb leaves out the J gene; it was filled in here by matching the DNA to germline. CDR1 and CDR2 (germline): GEAIGNYY, EKD. The CDR3 consists of 20 residues. With V trimmed by 3 bases and J by 4 bases, 19 bases remained unmatched. As DNA, the CDR3 is TGTGCCTGTGACCCCGCGCTTTCGAACACTGGGGGATACGATGGCGATAAACTCATCTTT. Translation: CACDPALSNTGGYDGDKLIF.